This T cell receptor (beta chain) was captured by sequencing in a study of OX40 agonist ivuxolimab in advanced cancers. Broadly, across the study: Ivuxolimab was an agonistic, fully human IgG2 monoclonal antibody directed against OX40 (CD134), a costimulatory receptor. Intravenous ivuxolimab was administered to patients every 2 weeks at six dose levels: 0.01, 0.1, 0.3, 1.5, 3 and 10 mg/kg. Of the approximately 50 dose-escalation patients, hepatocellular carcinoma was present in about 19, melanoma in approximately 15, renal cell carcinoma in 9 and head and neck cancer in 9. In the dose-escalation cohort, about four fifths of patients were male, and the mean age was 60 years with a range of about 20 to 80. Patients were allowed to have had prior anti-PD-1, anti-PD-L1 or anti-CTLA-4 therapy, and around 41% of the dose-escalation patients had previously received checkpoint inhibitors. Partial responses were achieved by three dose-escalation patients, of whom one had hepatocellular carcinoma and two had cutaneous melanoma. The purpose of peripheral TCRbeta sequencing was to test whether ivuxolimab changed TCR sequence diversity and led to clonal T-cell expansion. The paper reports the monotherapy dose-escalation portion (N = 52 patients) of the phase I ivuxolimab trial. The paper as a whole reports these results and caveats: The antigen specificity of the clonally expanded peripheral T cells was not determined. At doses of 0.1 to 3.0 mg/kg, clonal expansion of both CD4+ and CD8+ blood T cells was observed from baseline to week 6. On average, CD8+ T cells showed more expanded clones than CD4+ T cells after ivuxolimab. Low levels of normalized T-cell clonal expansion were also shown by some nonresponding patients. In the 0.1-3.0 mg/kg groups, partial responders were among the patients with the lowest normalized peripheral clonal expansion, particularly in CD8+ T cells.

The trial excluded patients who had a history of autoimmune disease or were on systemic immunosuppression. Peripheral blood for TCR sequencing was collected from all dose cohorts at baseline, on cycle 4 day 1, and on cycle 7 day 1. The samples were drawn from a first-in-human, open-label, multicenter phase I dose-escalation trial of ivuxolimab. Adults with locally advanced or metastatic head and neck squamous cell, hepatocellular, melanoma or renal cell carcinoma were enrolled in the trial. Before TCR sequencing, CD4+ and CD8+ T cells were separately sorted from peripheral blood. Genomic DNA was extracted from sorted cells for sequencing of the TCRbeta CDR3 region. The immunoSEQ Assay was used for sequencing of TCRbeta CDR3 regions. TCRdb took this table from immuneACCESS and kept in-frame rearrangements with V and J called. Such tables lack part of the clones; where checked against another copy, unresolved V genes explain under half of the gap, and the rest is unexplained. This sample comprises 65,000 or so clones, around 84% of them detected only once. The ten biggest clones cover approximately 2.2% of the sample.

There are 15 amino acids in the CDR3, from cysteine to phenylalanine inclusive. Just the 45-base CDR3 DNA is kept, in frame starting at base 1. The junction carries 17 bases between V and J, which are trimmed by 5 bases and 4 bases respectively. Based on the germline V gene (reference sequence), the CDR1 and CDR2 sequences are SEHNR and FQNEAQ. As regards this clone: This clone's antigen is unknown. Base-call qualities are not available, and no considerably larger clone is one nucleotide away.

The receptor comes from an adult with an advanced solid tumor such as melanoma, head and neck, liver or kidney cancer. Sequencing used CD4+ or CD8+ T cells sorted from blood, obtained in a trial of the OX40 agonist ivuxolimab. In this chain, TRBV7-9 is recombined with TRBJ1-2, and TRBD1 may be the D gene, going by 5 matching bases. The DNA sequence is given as TGTGCCAGCAGCCCGCTGGGGGAGGGCGTCTATGGCTACACCTTC. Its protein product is CASSPLGEGVYGYTF.